These 20 T cell receptor beta chains were all obtained from the same sample, sequenced in a study of a mutant IDH1 vaccine in newly diagnosed glioma. No antigens are known for them. This sample's time point: week 5, during vaccination. Each dose delivered 300 ug of mutant IDH1 20-mer peptide subcutaneously with imiquimod. Method: immunoSEQ multiplex PCR; TCRdb's copy keeps in-frame clones and lacks some. The sample lists some 33,000 clones; approximately 53% were seen once. The input for sequencing was PBMCs, taken from a glioma patient whose treatment included an IDH1 peptide vaccine. The receptors stem from a woman aged 18-30 years with glioma.

This clone was seen a handful of times. This chain connects TRBV10-3 to TRBJ2-7; no clear D gene. This CDR3 contains 11 residues. Germline loops: CDR1 ENHRY, CDR2 SYGVKD. Trimming removed 10 bases at V and 0 bases at J, with 7 bases between. As DNA, the CDR3 is TGTGCCACCTCGACCTCCTACGAGCAGTACTTC. As protein: CATSTSYEQYF.

The chain links TRBV6-1 to TRBJ2-4; D possibly uses TRBD1 or TRBD2 (6 bases each). Germline CDR1 and CDR2: MNHNS and SASEGT. The length of the CDR3 is 16 residues. Trimming shortened V by 4 bases and J by 4 bases, and 17 bases separated the two germline ends. DNA of the CDR3: TGTGCCAGCAGTGGCGGACAGCCGGCGGGAAAAAACATTCAGTACTTC. Translation gives CASSGGQPAGKNIQYF.

This chain joins TRBV19 and TRBJ2-1, with D uncertain. Between the trimmed V and J ends, which lost 3 bases and 4 bases, there was a span of 7 bases. CDR3 length: 13 residues. Germline assignment: CDR1 LNHDA and CDR2 SQIVND (reference sequence). As DNA, the CDR3 is TGTGCCAGTAGTATCAACAGTTACAATGAGCAGTTCTTC. Encoded protein: CASSINSYNEQFF.

J is TRBJ1-4 and V is TRBV27; maybe TRBD1 (6 bases). The CDR3 has 15 residues. V was pared by 7 bases and J by 13 bases, with 25 bases between. Per the germline V gene, CDR1 is MNHEY and CDR2 is SMNVEV (reference sequence). CDR3 region: CASTPWAGAAQGLFF. CDR3 DNA sequence: TGTGCCAGCACTCCCTGGGCAGGGGCCGCCCAGGGACTGTTTTTT.

This clone turned up a few times. This chain links TRBV18 with TRBJ2-5; D not resolved. Germline CDR1 and CDR2: KGHSH and LQKENI. Trimming removed 0 bases at V and 1 base at J, with 6 bases between. This CDR3 comprises 14 residues. The CDR3 nucleotides read TGTGCCAGCTCACCACCGCAGGCCCAAGAGACCCAGTACTTC. Translating it yields CASSPPQAQETQYF.

This rearrangement joins TRBV9 to TRBJ2-3; D is unresolved. The CDR3 has 14 amino acids. Trimming took off 3 bases at V and 5 bases at J, with 13 bases between the two ends. Germline V gene lookup returns CDR1 SGDLS and CDR2 YYNGEE. This CDR3 reads CASSATSDRDTQYF. The CDR3 DNA is TGTGCCAGCAGCGCAACTTCAGACCGAGATACGCAGTATTTT.

This clone was seen a few times. V is TRBV7-9 and J is TRBJ2-7; tentatively, D is TRBD1 (5 bases). This CDR3 is built from 16 residues. The V gene's germline CDR1 is SEHNR and CDR2 FQNEAQ (reference sequence). V lost 4 bases, J lost 3 bases, and 19 bases lay in between. This CDR3 is CASSSSIAGQVYEQYF. The CDR3, as DNA: TGTGCCAGCAGCTCAAGCATCGCTGGACAAGTCTACGAGCAGTACTTC. Full variable domain (missing parts from reference TRBV7-9 and TRBJ2-7): DTGVSQNPRHKITKRGQNVTFRCDPISEHNRLYWYRQTLGQGPEFLTYFQNEAQLEKSRLLSDRFSAERPKGSFSTLEIQRTEQGDSAMYLCASSSSIAGQVYEQYFGPGTRLTVT.

The chain is built from TRBV5-6 and TRBJ1-1; D gene unclear. The CDR3 runs 12 residues. Germline V gene sequence: CDR1 SGHDT, CDR2 YYEEEE. V was shortened by 7 bases and J by 0 bases, with 7 bases between the two germline ends. The DNA for the CDR3 is TGTGCCAGCGTCTCCATGAACACTGAAGCTTTCTTT. This codes for CASVSMNTEAFF.

This chain uses TRBV19 with TRBJ1-2, with 7 bases aligning to TRBD1. The germline V gene encodes CDR1 LNHDA and CDR2 SQIVND (reference sequence). J lost 2 bases, V lost 4 bases, and 10 bases had no gene match. This CDR3 has 16 residues. DNA of the CDR3: TGTGCCAGTAGTACCAGGACAGGAACCAACAACTATGGCTACACCTTC. Protein product: CASSTRTGTNNYGYTF.

The chain couples TRBV6-1 to TRBJ2-7; 10 positions agree with TRBD1. This CDR3 spans 14 amino acids. Germline V CDR1 and CDR2: MNHNS, SASEGT. J gave up 2 bases and V 4 bases, and 2 bases lay outside the gene matches. CDR3 nucleotide sequence: TGTGCCAGCAGTGGAGGGACAGGGGCCTACGAGCAGTACTTC. It specifies CASSGGTGAYEQYF.

This rearrangement joins TRBV18 to TRBJ2-1; the match to TRBD1 covers 7 bases. CDR3 size: 15 residues. The trim removed 3 bases at V and 7 bases at J, leaving 9 bases unmatched. Per the germline V gene, CDR1 is KGHSH and CDR2 is LQKENI. Here the CDR3 reads CASSPNPWTGNEQFF. In DNA form, the CDR3 reads TGTGCCAGCTCACCGAATCCTTGGACAGGAAATGAGCAGTTCTTC.

The J gene is TRBJ1-2, the V gene TRBV28; 8 nucleotides match TRBD1. Trimming removed 4 bases from V and 8 bases from J; junction bases left unmatched: 3. There are 12 residues in the CDR3. The germline gives CDR1 MDHEN, CDR2 SYDVKM. The CDR3 here is CASSSGGKGYTF. CDR3 DNA: TGTGCCAGCAGTTCAGGGGGCAAGGGCTACACCTTC.

J is TRBJ1-1 and V is TRBV25-1, with TRBD1 as a possible D gene (5 bases). The CDR3 runs 12 residues. Germline CDR1 and CDR2: MGHDK and SYGVNS. V gave up 8 bases and J gave up 8 bases, with 15 bases separating them. This CDR3 reads CASGRIRQEAFF. The CDR3 region has the DNA TGTGCCAGCGGAAGAATACGACAGGAAGCTTTCTTT. Full variable domain (outside the CDR3, taken from reference TRBV25-1 and TRBJ1-1): EADIYQTPRYLVIGTGKKITLECSQTMGHDKMYWYQQDPGMELHLIHYSYGVNSTEKGDLSSESTVSRIRTEHFPLTLESARPSHTSQYLCASGRIRQEAFFGQGTRLTVV.

This clone was seen more than once but under ten times. The chain couples TRBV28 to TRBJ1-2; a possible D gene is TRBD1 (6 bases). Trimming cost V 6 bases and J 5 bases, with 13 bases left between them. Germline CDR1 MDHEN, CDR2 SYDVKM. The CDR3 consists of 13 residues. The CDR3 nucleotides are TGTGCCAGCAGCCCTCAACAGGGATATGGCTACACCTTC. Translated: CASSPQQGYGYTF.

This chain connects TRBV6-4 to TRBJ1-1; D is unclear. The V gene's germline CDR1 is MRHNA and CDR2 SNTAGT. With 4 bases removed from V and 1 base from J, the gap between germline ends came to 22 bases. The CDR3 covers 18 residues. Here the CDR3 reads CASSALPLSGGGNTEAFF. The DNA of the CDR3 is TGTGCCAGCAGTGCCCTCCCACTCAGTGGCGGCGGGAACACTGAAGCTTTCTTT.

This chain connects TRBV29-1 to TRBJ2-1, with a tentative D call TRBD2 (6 bases). This CDR3 is 16 amino acids long. From germline, CDR1 is SQVTM and CDR2 ANQGSEA. The V end lost 7 bases, the J end lost 5 bases, and 24 bases lay between the germline ends. The CDR3 is CSAQLSERGGNNEQFF. The CDR3 DNA follows: TGCAGCGCCCAGCTTTCGGAAAGGGGAGGCAACAATGAGCAGTTCTTC.

The chain links TRBV11-2 to TRBJ2-7, with TRBD2 matching over 7 bases. CDR3 size: 15 residues. Trimming cost V 0 bases and J 3 bases; bases outside gene matches: 5. The germline CDR1 and CDR2 sequences are SGHAT and FQNNGV. The CDR3 nucleotides are TGTGCCAGCAGCTTAGAGGGGGGGGACCTCTACGAGCAGTACTTC. This codes for CASSLEGGDLYEQYF.

This clone was seen a single time. This chain connects TRBV19 to TRBJ1-3, with D perhaps TRBD1 (6 bases). Deletions cut 7 bases from V and 0 bases from J, with 16 bases between. CDR3 size: 16 residues. Germline values: CDR1 LNHDA, CDR2 SQIVND (reference sequence). The CDR3, as DNA: TGTGCCAGTACTCGCGGACAGACCTACTCTGGAAACACCATATATTTT. Amino acid sequence: CASTRGQTYSGNTIYF. Looking up the rest from reference TRBV19 and TRBJ1-3 gives the full variable domain: DGGITQSPKYLFRKEGQNVTLSCEQNLNHDAMYWYRQDPGQGLRLIYYSQIVNDFQKGDIAEGYSVSREKKESFPLTVTSAQKNPTAFYLCASTRGQTYSGNTIYFGEGSWLTVV.

DNA for the CDR3: TGTGCCAGCAAGGGACAGTCTGCAGGGGAGCTGTTTTTT. Translation: CASKGQSAGELFF. The chain employs TRBV4-2 and TRBJ2-2; 7 bases agree with TRBD1. This CDR3 contains 13 residues. Germline loops: CDR1 LGHNA, CDR2 YNFKEQ. V dropped 7 bases and J dropped 8; count of bases not matched to a gene: 7.

The genes are TRBV19 and TRBJ2-7, with 9 positions matching TRBD1. V shed 5 bases, J shed 0 bases, and the junction held 2 bases outside the gene matches. The germline V gene has CDR1 LNHDA and CDR2 SQIVND (reference sequence). The CDR3 contains 14 residues. The CDR3 sequence is CASSQQGASYEQYF. The DNA of the CDR3 is TGTGCCAGTAGTCAACAGGGGGCCTCCTACGAGCAGTACTTC.